These 2 T cell receptor beta chains were sequenced from one sample in a study of control samples from healthy donors and cancer patients. This table comes from immunoSEQ multiplex PCR, and its TCRdb copy is limited to in-frame clones, with some not included. Among around 110,000 clones listed, approximately 90% were seen once. Sequencing used blood. Receptors were obtained from a woman in her seventies in good health.

The CDR3 here is CSVGTGSGFGPQHF. CDR3 sequence (DNA): TGCAGCGTGGGGACAGGTTCAGGCTTTGGGCCCCAGCATTTT. This chain connects TRBV29-1 to TRBJ1-5; 8 bases are shared with TRBD1. This CDR3 contains 14 residues. With 6 bases clipped from V and 9 bases from J, the junction kept 13 bases outside the gene matches. Germline lookup yields CDR1 SQVTM and CDR2 ANQGSEA.

V and J are TRBV7-9 and TRBJ1-2; 11 bases align to TRBD1. CDR1 and CDR2 from the germline V gene are SEHNR and FQNEAQ (reference sequence). The V and J ends lost 4 bases and 3 bases, in that order; junction bases with no gene match: 4. The CDR3 has 15 amino acids. CDR3 region: CASSSRTGGDYGYTF. The CDR3 nucleotides are TGTGCCAGCAGCTCCCGGACAGGGGGCGACTATGGCTACACCTTC. The variable domain in full, with the rest retrieved from reference TRBV7-9 and TRBJ1-2, is DTGVSQNPRHKITKRGQNVTFRCDPISEHNRLYWYRQTLGQGPEFLTYFQNEAQLEKSRLLSDRFSAERPKGSFSTLEIQRTEQGDSAMYLCASSSRTGGDYGYTFGSGTRLTVV.